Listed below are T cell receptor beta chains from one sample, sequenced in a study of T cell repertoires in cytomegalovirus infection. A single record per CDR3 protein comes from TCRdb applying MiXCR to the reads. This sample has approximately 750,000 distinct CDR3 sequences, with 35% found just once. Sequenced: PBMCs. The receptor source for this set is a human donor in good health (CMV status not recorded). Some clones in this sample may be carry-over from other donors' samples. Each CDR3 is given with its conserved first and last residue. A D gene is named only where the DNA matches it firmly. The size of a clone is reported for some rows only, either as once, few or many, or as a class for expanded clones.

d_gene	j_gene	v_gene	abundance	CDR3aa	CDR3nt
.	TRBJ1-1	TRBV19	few	CASSIYIPGGNTEAFF	TGTGCCAGTAGTATCTATATCCCCGGGGGAAACACTGAAGCTTTCTTT
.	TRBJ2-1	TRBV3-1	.	CASSLLQVTGYNEQFF	TGTGCCAGCAGCCTACTCCAGGTGACTGGATACAATGAGCAGTTCTTC
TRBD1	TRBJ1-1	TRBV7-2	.	CASSQGGTDFF	TGTGCCAGCAGCCAAGGGGGGACAGATTTCTTT
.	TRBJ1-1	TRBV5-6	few	CASSLAGGYTEAFF	TGTGCCAGCAGCTTGGCCGGGGGTTACACTGAAGCTTTCTTT
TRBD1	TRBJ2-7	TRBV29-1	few	CSVSTGEVYEQYF	TGCAGCGTTTCGACAGGGGAGGTATACGAGCAGTACTTC
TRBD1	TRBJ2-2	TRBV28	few	CASSRGQVSNTGELFF	TGTGCCAGCAGTCGGGGACAGGTTTCGAACACCGGGGAGCTGTTTTTT
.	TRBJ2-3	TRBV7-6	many	CASSLPGIADTQYF	TGTGCCAGCAGCTTACCTGGGATCGCAGATACGCAGTATTTT
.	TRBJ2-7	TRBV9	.	CASSVGDVRVYEQYF	TGTGCCAGCAGCGTTGGGGACGTCAGAGTCTACGAGCAGTACTTC
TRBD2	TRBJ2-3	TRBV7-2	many	CASSLVAGPGADTQYF	TGTGCCAGCAGCTTAGTAGCGGGGCCTGGGGCAGATACGCAGTATTTT
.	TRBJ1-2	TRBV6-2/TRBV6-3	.	CASGQSYGYTF	TGTGCCAGCGGACAGTCCTATGGCTACACCTTC
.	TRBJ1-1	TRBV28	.	CASKDVSEAFF	TGTGCCAGCAAGGACGTCTCCGAAGCTTTCTTT
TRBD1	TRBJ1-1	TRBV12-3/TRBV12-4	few	CASWDRGTEAFF	TGTGCCAGCTGGGACAGGGGCACTGAAGCTTTCTTT
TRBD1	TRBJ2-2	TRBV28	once	CASSEYRGGTGELFF	TGTGCCAGCAGTGAGTACAGGGGCGGCACCGGGGAGCTGTTTTTT
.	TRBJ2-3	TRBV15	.	CATSRSGASASGTDTQYF	TGTGCCACCAGCAGATCCGGGGCTAGCGCAAGTGGCACAGATACGCAGTATTTT
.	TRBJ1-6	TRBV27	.	CASSLPSKVLNSPLHF	TGTGCCAGCAGTTTACCTTCAAAGGTACTCAATTCACCCCTCCACTTT
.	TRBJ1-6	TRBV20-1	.	CSARGGTFLNSPLHF	TGCAGTGCTAGGGGCGGGACCTTCCTTAATTCACCCCTCCACTTT
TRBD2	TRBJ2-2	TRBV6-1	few	CASSAERWGGGELFF	TGTGCCAGCAGTGCCGAGCGGTGGGGGGGCGGGGAGCTGTTTTTT
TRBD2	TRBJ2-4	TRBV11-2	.	CASTDGGVGAKNIQYF	TGTGCCAGCACCGATGGGGGGGTTGGGGCCAAAAACATTCAGTACTTC
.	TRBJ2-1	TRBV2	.	CASSEDGGSAYNEQFF	TGTGCCAGCAGTGAAGATGGAGGGAGTGCCTACAATGAGCAGTTCTTC
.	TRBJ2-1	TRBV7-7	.	CASSLPGASAQFF	TGTGCTAGTTCTCTCCCGGGGGCTAGCGCTCAGTTCTTC
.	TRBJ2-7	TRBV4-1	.	CASSQDTYEQYF	TGCGCCAGCAGCCAAGATACCTACGAGCAGTACTTC
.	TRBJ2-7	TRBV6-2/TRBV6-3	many	CASSYPGTYEQYF	TGTGCCAGCAGTTACCCAGGGACCTACGAGCAGTACTTC
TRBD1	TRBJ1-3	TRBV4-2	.	CASSQEVFSRGRLSSGNTIYF	TGTGCCAGCAGCCAAGAAGTATTCAGCAGGGGGCGTCTCAGCTCTGGAAACACCATATATTTT
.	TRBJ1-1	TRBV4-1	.	CASSGRGSTEAFF	TGCGCCAGCAGCGGGCGAGGGTCGACTGAAGCTTTCTTT
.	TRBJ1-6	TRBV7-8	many	CASSFRPGGSPLHF	TGTGCCAGCAGTTTTCGGCCAGGCGGTTCACCCCTCCACTTT
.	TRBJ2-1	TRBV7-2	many	CASSLESRSYNEQFF	TGTGCCAGCAGCTTAGAGTCGCGTTCCTACAATGAGCAGTTCTTC
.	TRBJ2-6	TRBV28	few	CASSLWGSGSGANVLTF	TGTGCCAGCAGTTTATGGGGATCTGGCTCTGGGGCCAACGTCCTGACTTTC
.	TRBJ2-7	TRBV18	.	CASSPETGPKSGQYF	TGTGCCAGCTCACCCGAGACAGGCCCGAAATCTGGGCAGTACTTC
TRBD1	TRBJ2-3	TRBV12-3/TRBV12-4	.	CASSAWTGKEPDTQYF	TGTGCCAGCAGTGCCTGGACAGGGAAGGAGCCAGATACGCAGTATTTT
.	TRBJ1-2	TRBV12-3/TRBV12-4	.	CASSLHYGYTF	TGTGCCAGCAGTTTGCACTATGGCTACACCTTC
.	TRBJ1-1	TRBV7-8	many	CASSLAHRDPFF	TGTGCCAGCAGCTTAGCGCACAGGGACCCTTTCTTT
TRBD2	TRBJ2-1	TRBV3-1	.	CASSLGTSGGRSSYNEQFF	TGTGCCAGCAGCCTCGGGACTAGCGGGGGTAGGAGCTCCTACAATGAGCAGTTCTTC
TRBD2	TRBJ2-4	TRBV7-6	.	CASSLAGTSGVAKNIQYF	TGTGCCAGCAGCTTAGCAGGGACTAGCGGAGTAGCCAAAAACATTCAGTACTTC
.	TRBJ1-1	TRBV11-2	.	CASTPAYRDLNTEAFF	TGTGCCAGCACCCCGGCATACAGGGATTTGAACACTGAAGCTTTCTTT
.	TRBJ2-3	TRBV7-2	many	CASSSSFGFTQYF	TGTGCCAGCAGCTCCTCCTTTGGGTTTACGCAGTATTTT
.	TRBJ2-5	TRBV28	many	CASSLDQGGASETQYF	TGTGCCAGCAGTTTAGACCAGGGCGGGGCCTCAGAGACCCAGTACTTC
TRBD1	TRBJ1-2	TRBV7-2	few	CASSLSSGQHYGYTF	TGTGCCAGCAGCTTAAGTTCGGGACAGCACTATGGCTACACCTTC
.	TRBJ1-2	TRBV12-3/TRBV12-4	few	CASSPSLGPEGYTF	TGTGCCAGCAGTCCGTCGTTGGGGCCAGAAGGCTACACCTTC
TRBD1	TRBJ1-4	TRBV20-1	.	CSARPRMTGAIEKLFF	TGCAGTGCCCGCCCCAGGATGACAGGGGCTATTGAAAAACTGTTTTTT
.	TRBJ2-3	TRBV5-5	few	CASSPTGVRDTQYF	TGTGCCAGCAGCCCGACCGGGGTGAGGGATACGCAGTATTTT
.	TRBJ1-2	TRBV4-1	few	CASSQDGSATGLLYGYTF	TGCGCCAGCAGCCAAGATGGCTCGGCTACCGGGCTCCTCTATGGCTACACCTTC
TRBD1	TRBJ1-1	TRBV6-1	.	CASISETGGAFFTEAFF	TGTGCCAGCATCTCCGAAACAGGGGGCGCCTTTTTCACTGAAGCTTTCTTT
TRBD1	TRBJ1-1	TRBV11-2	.	CASSLDRGSKEAFF	TGTGCCAGCAGTCTGGACAGGGGGTCGAAAGAAGCTTTCTTT
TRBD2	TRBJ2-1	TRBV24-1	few	CATSDSGTSRYNEQFF	TGTGCCACCAGTGATTCCGGGACTAGCCGTTACAATGAGCAGTTCTTC
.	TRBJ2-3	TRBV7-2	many	CASSSTTDSNYGTDTQYF	TGTGCCAGCAGCTCAACTACGGACAGCAACTACGGGACAGATACGCAGTATTTT
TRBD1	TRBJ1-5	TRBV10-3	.	CATTGTGREPQHF	TGTGCCACCACCGGGACAGGGAGGGAGCCCCAGCATTTT
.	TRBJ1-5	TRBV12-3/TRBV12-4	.	CANNSFGLNQPQHF	TGTGCCAACAATTCCTTTGGACTAAATCAGCCCCAGCATTTT
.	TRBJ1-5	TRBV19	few	CASSIEGIDQPQHF	TGTGCCAGTAGTATTGAGGGCATTGATCAGCCCCAGCATTTT
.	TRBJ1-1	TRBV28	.	CASIPGRSNTEAFF	TGTGCCAGCATACCGGGACGGTCGAACACTGAAGCTTTCTTT
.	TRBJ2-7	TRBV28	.	CASSLNNWGALHEQYF	TGTGCCAGCAGTTTGAATAATTGGGGGGCCCTCCACGAGCAGTACTTC
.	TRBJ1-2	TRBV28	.	CASSSASAPYGYTF	TGTGCCAGCAGTTCCGCCTCGGCCCCCTATGGCTACACCTTC
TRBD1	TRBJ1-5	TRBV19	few	CASSRQGLEPQHF	TGTGCCAGTAGCCGACAGGGTCTTGAGCCCCAGCATTTT
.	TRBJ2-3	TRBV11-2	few	CASSFLGDIDTQYF	TGTGCCAGCAGCTTTCTAGGCGATATAGATACGCAGTATTTT
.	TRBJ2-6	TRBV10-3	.	CAISESESSGANVLTF	TGTGCCATCAGTGAGTCGGAGAGCTCTGGGGCCAACGTCCTGACTTTC